The TCR beta chain under discussion was sequenced for a study of T cells in Graves' hyperthyroidism and ophthalmopathy. Study in general: Blood was drawn when the patient was first diagnosed and still untreated.

Diagnoses rested on clinical symptoms, serum thyroxine and TRAb, thyroid ultrasound and orbital computed tomography. The PBMCs had their origin in roughly 9.4 ml of fresh peripheral blood. RNA transcripts gave rise to amplified TCR beta CDR3 regions. HTBI primers were used for first-round RT-PCR of the TCR CDR3. Via MiXCR, TCRdb re-called the multiplex PCR reads, giving one row per CDR3 protein. The table lists hundreds of thousands of distinct CDR3 sequences, 17% of them singletons. Study-level findings and limits: In the blood, most expanded thyroid clonotypes above 0.001 appeared as well.

Trimming cost V 1 base and J 2 bases, with 8 bases left between them. This CDR3 contains 14 residues. CDR1 is LGHDT and CDR2 is YNNKEL in the germline V gene (reference sequence). This clonotype has at least ten counts. The antigen is undetermined. J is TRBJ2-5 and V is TRBV3-1; no clear D. Sequencing was performed on blood. This clonotype was obtained from a woman younger than 35 with Graves' ophthalmopathy. This CDR3 reads CASSQVGLQETQYF. As DNA, the CDR3 is TGTGCCAGCAGCCAAGTTGGCCTACAAGAGACCCAGTACTTC.